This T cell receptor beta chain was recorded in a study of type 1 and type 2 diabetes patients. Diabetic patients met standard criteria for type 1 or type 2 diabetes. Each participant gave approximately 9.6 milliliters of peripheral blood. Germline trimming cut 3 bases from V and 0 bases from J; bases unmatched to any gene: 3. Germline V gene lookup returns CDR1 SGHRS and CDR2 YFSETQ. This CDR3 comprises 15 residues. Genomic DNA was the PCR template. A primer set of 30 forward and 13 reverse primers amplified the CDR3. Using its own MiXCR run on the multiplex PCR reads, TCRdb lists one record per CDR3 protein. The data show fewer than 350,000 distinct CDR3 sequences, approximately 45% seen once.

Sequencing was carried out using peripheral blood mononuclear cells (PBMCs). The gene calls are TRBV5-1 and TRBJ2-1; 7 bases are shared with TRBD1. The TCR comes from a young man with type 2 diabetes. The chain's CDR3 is CASSSQGSSYNEQFF. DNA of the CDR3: TGCGCCAGCAGCTCACAGGGGAGCTCCTACAATGAGCAGTTCTTC.